The T cell receptor (beta chain) described here comes from a study of T cells in narcolepsy. The data were produced by immunoSEQ multiplex PCR, yet TCRdb's version contains in-frame clones alone and is incomplete. The sample has some 32,000 clones, 60% to 80% seen once; the top ten hold 3.8%. The CDR3 is 14 amino acids. The germline V gene encodes CDR1 SEHNR and CDR2 FQNEAQ (reference sequence). Specimen: memory (CD45RA-) CD4+ T cells from blood. The receptor's source is a human donor in good health. The chain is built from TRBV7-9 and TRBJ2-5; D gene ambiguous. TRBJ2-7 matches the DNA end more closely, so the J call is doubtful. In DNA, the CDR3 is TGTGCCAGCAGCTTAGGCGGCGTCGCCTACGAGCAGTACTTC. It specifies CASSLGGVAYEQYF.